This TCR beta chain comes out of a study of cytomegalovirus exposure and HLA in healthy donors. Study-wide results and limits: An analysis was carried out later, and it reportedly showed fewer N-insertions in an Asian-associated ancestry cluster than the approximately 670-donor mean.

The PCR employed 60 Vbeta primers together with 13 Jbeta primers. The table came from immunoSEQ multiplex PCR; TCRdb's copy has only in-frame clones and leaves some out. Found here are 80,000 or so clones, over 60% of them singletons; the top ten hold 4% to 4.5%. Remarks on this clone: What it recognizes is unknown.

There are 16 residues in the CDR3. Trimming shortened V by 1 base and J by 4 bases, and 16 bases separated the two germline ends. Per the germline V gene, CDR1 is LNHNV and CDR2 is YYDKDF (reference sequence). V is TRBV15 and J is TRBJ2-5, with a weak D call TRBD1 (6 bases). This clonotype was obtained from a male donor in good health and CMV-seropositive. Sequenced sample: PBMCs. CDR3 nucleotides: TGTGCCACCAGCAGAGCCCCGGACAGTGCCCGAGAGACCCAGTACTTC. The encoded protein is CATSRAPDSARETQYF.